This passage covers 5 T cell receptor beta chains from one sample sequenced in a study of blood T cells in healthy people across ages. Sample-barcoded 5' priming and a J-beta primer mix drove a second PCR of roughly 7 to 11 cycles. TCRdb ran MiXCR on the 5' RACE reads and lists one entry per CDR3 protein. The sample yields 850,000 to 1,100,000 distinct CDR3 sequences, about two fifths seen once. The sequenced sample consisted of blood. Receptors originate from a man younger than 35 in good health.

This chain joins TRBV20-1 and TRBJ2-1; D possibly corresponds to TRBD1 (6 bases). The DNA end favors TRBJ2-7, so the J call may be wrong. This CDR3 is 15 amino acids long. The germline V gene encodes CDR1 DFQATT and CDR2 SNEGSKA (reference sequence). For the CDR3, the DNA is TGCAGTGCAAGGGACAACCTTTACTCCTACAATGAGCAGTACTTC. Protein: CSARDNLYSYNEQYF.

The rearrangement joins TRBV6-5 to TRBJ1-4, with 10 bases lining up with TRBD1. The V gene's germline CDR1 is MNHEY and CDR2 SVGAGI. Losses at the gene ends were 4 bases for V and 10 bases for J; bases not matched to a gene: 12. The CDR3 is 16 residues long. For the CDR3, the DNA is TGTGCCAGCAGTTCCAATCCGGGGACAGGGGCACCAAAACTGTTTTTT. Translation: CASSSNPGTGAPKLFF.

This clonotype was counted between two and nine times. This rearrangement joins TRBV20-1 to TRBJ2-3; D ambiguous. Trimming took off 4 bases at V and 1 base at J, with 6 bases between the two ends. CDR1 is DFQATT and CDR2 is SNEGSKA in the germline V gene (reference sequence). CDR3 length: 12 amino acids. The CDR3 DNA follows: TGCAGTGCTACGCTTGGCACAGATACGCAGTATTTT. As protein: CSATLGTDTQYF.

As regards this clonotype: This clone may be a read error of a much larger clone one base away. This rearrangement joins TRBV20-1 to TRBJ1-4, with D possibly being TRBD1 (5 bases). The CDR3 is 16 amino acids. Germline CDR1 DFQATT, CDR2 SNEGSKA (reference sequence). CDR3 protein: CSARDRETGRDEELFF. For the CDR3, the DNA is TGCAGTGCTAGAGATCGAGAAACAGGCAGGGATGAAGAACTGTTTTTT.

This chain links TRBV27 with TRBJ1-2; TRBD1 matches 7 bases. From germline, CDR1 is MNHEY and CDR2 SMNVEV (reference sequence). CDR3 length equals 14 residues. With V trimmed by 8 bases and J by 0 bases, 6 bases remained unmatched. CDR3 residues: CASGGTVSNYGYTF. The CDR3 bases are TGTGCCAGCGGGGGGACAGTCTCTAACTATGGCTACACCTTC.